These 11 T cell receptor beta chains originate from one sample sequenced in a study of identical twins. A single record per CDR3 protein comes from TCRdb applying MiXCR to the 5' RACE reads. The sample shows 470,000 or so distinct CDR3 sequences, 24% of them seen only once. The same data also contributed to another study, on T cells expressing NK-cell markers.

Source material: CD4+ T cells sorted from blood. These receptors were taken from a woman between 18 and 29 years old in good health.

The chain combines TRBV24-1 with TRBJ1-2; D unresolved. V lost 2 bases and J lost 6, with 9 bases in between. This CDR3 comprises 13 residues. Per the germline V gene, CDR1 is KGHDR and CDR2 is SFDVKD. The CDR3 is CATSDSSRDGYTF. CDR3 sequence (DNA): TGTGCCACCAGTGATTCCTCAAGAGATGGCTACACCTTC.

This clonotype has ten or more counts. This rearrangement joins TRBV11-2 to TRBJ2-1; 10 bases are shared with TRBD2. CDR1 is SGHAT and CDR2 is FQNNGV in the germline V gene. With V trimmed by 5 bases and J by 8 bases, 9 bases remained unmatched. The CDR3 runs to 15 residues. CDR3 DNA: TGTGCCAGCAGCCTTCTAGCGGGGGACGCCCATGAGCAGTTCTTC. Amino acids: CASSLLAGDAHEQFF.

This clonotype occurred a few times. This chain connects TRBV6-1 to TRBJ2-7, with TRBD1 matching 8 bases. Unmatched junction bases numbered 3, after V lost 5 bases and J lost 0 bases. In germline, CDR1 is MNHNS, CDR2 SASEGT. This CDR3 is 14 amino acids long. The CDR3 coding sequence is TGTGCCAGCAGTATGGACAGGGCCTCCTACGAGCAGTACTTC. It encodes CASSMDRASYEQYF.

This CDR3 is CASSSQMGTEAFF. The CDR3 DNA reads TGTGCCAGCAGTTCCCAGATGGGCACTGAAGCTTTCTTT. The rearrangement uses TRBV12-3 or TRBV12-4 and TRBJ1-1, with D unclear. The CDR3 sequence is 13 residues long. V lost 4 bases and J lost 4, with 10 bases in between.

This clonotype was seen ten or more times. The chain uses TRBV6-2 or TRBV6-3 and TRBJ2-1; D call uncertain. Trimming left V 3 bases short and J 4 bases short, with 4 bases between. The germline CDR1 and CDR2 sequences are MNHEY and SVGEGT. The CDR3 is 12 residues long. The CDR3 spells CASSYGYNEQFF. The DNA for the CDR3 is TGTGCCAGCAGTTATGGTTACAATGAGCAGTTCTTC.

This clonotype showed up many times. The V gene is TRBV2, the J gene TRBJ1-1; D is ambiguous. Germline V gene lookup returns CDR1 SNHLY and CDR2 FYNNEI. The CDR3 runs 14 residues. Between the trimmed V and J ends, which lost 4 bases and 0 bases, there was a span of 9 bases. The DNA of the CDR3 is TGTGCCAGCAGTGTGAGTCTTATGAACACTGAAGCTTTCTTT. It yields the protein CASSVSLMNTEAFF.

This clonotype was counted only a few times. J is TRBJ2-3 and V is TRBV7-9; 9 bases align to TRBD1. The CDR3 is 16 amino acids. Germline CDR1 SEHNR, CDR2 FQNEAQ (reference sequence). The trim removed 5 bases at V and 7 bases at J, leaving 13 bases unmatched. CDR3 nucleotide sequence: TGTGCCAGCAGCCTGGGATCGGGACAGGGCAGTCATACGCAGTATTTT. Its translation is CASSLGSGQGSHTQYF.

The chain employs TRBV7-8 and TRBJ1-2; no definite D call. This CDR3 has 13 amino acids. The ends were cut back, 0 bases at V and 8 bases at J, with 10 bases in the middle. Germline values: CDR1 SGHVS, CDR2 FQNEAQ. The CDR3 loop reads CASSLAPDGGYTF. Here the CDR3 DNA reads TGTGCCAGCAGCTTAGCTCCGGACGGGGGCTACACCTTC.

The chain combines TRBV7-3 with TRBJ2-2; TRBD1 might be the D (6 bases). The CDR3 runs 16 residues. Germline CDR1 and CDR2: SGHTA and FQGTGA. The V and J ends lost 1 base and 6 bases respectively, with 15 bases between them. CDR3 sequence reads: CASSLNAGGTAGELFF. The CDR3 DNA reads TGTGCCAGCAGCTTAAATGCTGGGGGCACGGCCGGGGAGCTGTTTTTT. Using reference TRBV7-3 and TRBJ2-2 for the parts outside the CDR3, the full variable domain is GAGVSQTPSNKVTEKGKYVELRCDPISGHTALYWYRQSLGQGPEFLIYFQGTGAADDSGLPNDRFFAVRPEGSVSTLKIQRTERGDSAVYLCASSLNAGGTAGELFFGEGSRLTVL.

This clonotype was counted only a few times. V is TRBV20-1 and J is TRBJ1-5; weak D call: TRBD1 (6 bases). Trimming removed 6 bases at V and 2 bases at J, with 17 bases between. Germline V gene lookup returns CDR1 DFQATT and CDR2 SNEGSKA (reference sequence). CDR3 size: 15 residues. The CDR3 spells CSARPQTGRNQPQHF. The CDR3 DNA reads as TGCAGTGCCCGACCCCAGACAGGCCGCAATCAGCCCCAGCATTTT.

The DNA for the CDR3 is TGCGCCAGCAGCGACGGGTCTCTCTTGTCCACTGAAGCTTTCTTT. Encoded protein: CASSDGSLLSTEAFF. The rearrangement links TRBV5-1 to TRBJ1-1, with D unclear. This CDR3 has 15 amino acids. Germline assignment: CDR1 SGHRS and CDR2 YFSETQ. Trimming shortened V by 4 bases and J by 4 bases, and 17 bases separated the two germline ends.